In this sample, the clone carrying this T cell receptor beta chain turned up once. The target antigen is unknown. A read error may be the cause here, since a much bigger clone is one base away. In germline, CDR1 is LGHNA, CDR2 YSLEER. The CDR3 loop spans 17 amino acids. V lost 2 bases, J lost 0 bases, and 14 bases lay in between. MiXCR, run by TCRdb on the 5' RACE reads, gives a single entry per CDR3 protein. The sample contains 95,000 to 150,000 distinct CDR3 sequences, about 7% of which appear only once. This record belongs to a study of T cells after yellow fever vaccination. Study-wide points: CD4 and CD8 compartments shared a small share of clonotypes. Once the booster was given, most primary-vaccination clones reappeared, at approximately 97% for CD4 and over 85% for CD8.

The source is a man between 18 and 35 years old who received the YFV17D yellow fever vaccine. The sequencing here drew on CD4+ T cells sorted from PBMCs, taken more than 8 days after the first yellow fever vaccination. V and J are TRBV4-3 and TRBJ1-3; D gene unclear. The CDR3 DNA is TGCGCCAGCAGCCAATTCATACAGCGTGACTCTGGAAACACCATATATTTT. This sequence encodes CASSQFIQRDSGNTIYF.